This record concerns one T cell receptor (beta chain) sequence. Its specificity is unknown. Isolation yielded PBMCs, at least 7 million per sample, in every case. Germline-derived CDR1 and CDR2 are MDHEN and SYDVKM. The V end lost 5 bases, the J end lost 4 bases, and 12 bases lay between the germline ends. The CDR3 has 15 residues. These data originate in a study of blood T cells in healthy people across ages. Regarding the study as a whole: Aged donors had fewer naive CD4+ cells and lower diversity than long-lived donors.

It was with a sample-barcoded 5' primer and a J-beta primer mix that a second PCR of about 7 to 12 cycles was run. TCRdb re-analysed the 5' RACE reads in MiXCR, keeping a single row per CDR3 protein. The table has approximately 1.5 million distinct CDR3 sequences, roughly 30% seen once; the top ten hold about 11%. The V call is TRBV28, the J call TRBJ1-6; TRBD1 is a possible D gene (5 bases). Sequencing used blood. This TCR derives from a woman aged 25 to 39 in good health. CDR3 DNA sequence: TGTGCCAGCAGTCCTATGGGGCGGTATAATTCACCCCTCCACTTT. Residues: CASSPMGRYNSPLHF.